Judged by frequency, the clone carrying this T cell receptor (beta chain) is medium-sized (0.01 to 0.1%). Its cognate antigen is unknown. This specimen belongs to a study of human CD8 memory T cell subsets. Investigators built TCR beta libraries using UMI-labeled 5' RACE. Per the authors' pipeline: Clonotype counts of functional CDR3 beta ranged from about 2,700 to 18,000 in each TCR beta library. TCRdb reprocessed the 5' RACE reads and reports one entry per CDR3 protein, with no DNA. In this record, the V and J calls reflect TCRdb's handling and not the investigators' own analysis. Seen in this sample are about 6,700 distinct CDR3 sequences; the ten most common clones hold approximately 25%. Findings of the study overall: The authors found that stem-like memory and precursor exhausted T cell repertoires overlapped minimally.

The sequence came from a human donor in good health. The sample comprised CD8+ T cells from PBMCs.

CDR3 sequence: CSVEESGGNQPQHF. The rearrangement uses TRBV29-1 and TRBJ1-5. The CDR3 contains 14 residues. Germline CDR1 is SQVTM and CDR2 is ANQGSEA.